The next 24 T cell receptor beta chains were all read from a single sample in a study of Ad26.COV2.S vaccination and SARS-CoV-2 variants. Sequenced by immunoSEQ multiplex PCR; TCRdb stores in-frame clones only, minus some. The repertoire holds 250,000 to 300,000 clones, with around 87% as singletons. Specified treatment: some 20 received Ad26.COV2.S at low or high dose, single or two shots; about 5 received placebo; per-sample allocation not given. The samples were gathered on day 63 after the first injection of vaccine or placebo. The sample in question was peripheral blood, obtained in a trial of Ad26.COV2.S vaccine versus placebo. These receptor sequences come from a person between 18 and 65 years old who received the Ad26.COV2.S COVID-19 vaccine or a placebo.

The V and J genes are TRBV6-5 and TRBJ2-7; D ambiguous. This CDR3 is 13 amino acids long. V was shortened by 6 bases and J by 2 bases, with 11 bases between the two germline ends. Germline assignment: CDR1 MNHEY and CDR2 SVGAGI. CDR3 nucleotides: TGTGCCAGCAGCAAACAGAGCCCCTACGAGCAGTACTTC. Its translation: CASSKQSPYEQYF.

The V gene is TRBV30, the J gene TRBJ2-7; 14 bases agree with TRBD2. This CDR3 spans 16 amino acids. V was pared by 3 bases and J by 3 bases, with 7 bases of the junction left unmatched. CDR1 and CDR2 from the germline V gene are GTSNPN and SVGIG (reference sequence). The CDR3 loop reads CAWSREGTSGSYEQYF. Here the CDR3 DNA reads TGTGCCTGGAGCCGAGAAGGGACTAGCGGGAGCTACGAGCAGTACTTC.

The chain is built from TRBV12-3 or TRBV12-4 and TRBJ1-5; weak D call: TRBD1 (5 bases). V lost 7 bases, J lost 6 bases, and 10 bases lay in between. The CDR3 covers 12 residues. The DNA for the CDR3 is TGTGCCAGCACCCACGGGGGTCAGCCCCAGCATTTT. It translates to CASTHGGQPQHF.

V gene TRBV24-1 combines with J gene TRBJ1-1; no clear D. CDR1 KGHDR and CDR2 SFDVKD come from the germline V gene. The V gene lost 4 bases and the J gene lost 2 bases, with 10 bases spanning the gap. The CDR3 extends over 14 amino acids. Written as DNA, the CDR3 is TGTGCCACCAGTGACCCTCCGGGCAACACTGAAGCTTTCTTT. It codes for CATSDPPGNTEAFF.

This chain uses TRBV28 with TRBJ1-5; no clear D. The germline V and J ends were trimmed by 4 bases and 7 bases, with 11 bases remaining between them. The CDR3 consists of 13 residues. Germline CDR1 MDHEN, CDR2 SYDVKM. The CDR3 DNA reads TGTGCCAGCAGTTCCCCGGACCGACAGCCCCAGCATTTT. Its protein is CASSSPDRQPQHF.

The CDR3 bases are TGTGCCAGTAGCCGAGGGCTAGGGTGGGATCCAGAGACCCAGTACTTC. This sequence encodes CASSRGLGWDPETQYF. The V call is TRBV19, the J call TRBJ2-5; D possibly corresponds to TRBD2 (5 bases). The CDR3 is 16 residues long. Germline V gene data show CDR1 as LNHDA and CDR2 as SQIVND (reference sequence). Trimming stripped 6 bases from V and 4 bases from J, with 21 bases between.

The chain links TRBV7-8 to TRBJ2-5; 9 nucleotides agree with TRBD1. The CDR3 spans 16 residues. Germline V gene data show CDR1 as SGHVS and CDR2 as FQNEAQ. The V segment lost 5 bases and the J segment 3 bases; nucleotides outside the gene matches: 10. The CDR3 coding sequence is TGTGCCAGCAGCGGCCTGCCGGGACAGGGTAAAGAGACCCAGTACTTC. This codes for CASSGLPGQGKETQYF.

CDR3 sequence (DNA): TGTGCCACCCGGGGGGAGTATAACTATGGCTACACCTTC. Translated, it gives CATRGEYNYGYTF. The J gene is TRBJ1-2, the V gene TRBV6-5; D might be TRBD1 (5 bases). Trimming stripped 10 bases from V and 1 base from J, with 13 bases between. The CDR3 consists of 13 residues. CDR1 is MNHEY, CDR2 SVGAGI, per germline.

The chain carries TRBV7-2 and TRBJ2-1; possible D gene TRBD2, 5 bases. Trimming shortened V by 1 base and J by 4 bases, and 14 bases separated the two germline ends. The CDR3 runs to 16 residues. The V gene's germline CDR1 is SGHTA and CDR2 FQGNSA. The CDR3 DNA reads as TGTGCCAGCAGCTTAGTCGGAGGTCCAGATTACAATGAGCAGTTCTTC. This encodes CASSLVGGPDYNEQFF.

The chain is built from TRBV9 and TRBJ1-1, with 8 bases aligning to TRBD1. The CDR3 totals 12 residues. V lost 2 bases to trimming and J lost 7 bases; unmatched junction nucleotides: 1. Germline loops: CDR1 SGDLS, CDR2 YYNGEE. The CDR3 bases are TGTGCCAGCAGCGTCGACAGGGGTGAAGCTTTCTTT. Protein product: CASSVDRGEAFF.

The CDR3 DNA is TGCGCCAGCAGCTTGGCCGTGGCAGGGGCGAGTGGTGGCTACACCTTC. Translated: CASSLAVAGASGGYTF. This chain joins TRBV5-1 and TRBJ1-2, with D possibly TRBD1 on 6 matching bases. The V and J ends lost 0 bases and 7 bases respectively, with 19 bases between them. The CDR3 extends over 16 amino acids. The germline gives CDR1 SGHRS, CDR2 YFSETQ.

This clone appeared a single time. The genes are TRBV7-9 and TRBJ1-2, with 8 nucleotides matching TRBD1. The CDR3 covers 13 residues. The J segment lost 6 bases and the V segment lost 3 bases, leaving 3 bases of the junction unmatched. The germline V gene has CDR1 SEHNR and CDR2 FQNEAQ (reference sequence). CDR3 sequence reads: CASSFRQGHGYTF. The CDR3 coding sequence is TGTGCCAGCAGCTTCCGACAGGGGCATGGCTACACCTTC.

This clone occurred a few times. V usage is TRBV30 and J usage is TRBJ1-5; D possibly corresponds to TRBD1 (6 bases). The CDR3 covers 16 residues. Trimming took 0 bases from V and 0 from J, leaving 12 bases between them. Looked up from germline, CDR1 is GTSNPN and CDR2 is SVGIG (reference sequence). DNA of the CDR3: TGTGCCTGGAGTGTACAGGGAAAAGATAGCAATCAGCCCCAGCATTTT. It encodes CAWSVQGKDSNQPQHF.

CDR3: CASSGGQGIVSPLHF. The CDR3 DNA reads as TGTGCCAGTAGTGGTGGACAGGGGATTGTGTCACCCCTCCACTTT. The V call is TRBV19, the J call TRBJ1-6; 9 bases agree with TRBD1. Germline CDR1 and CDR2: LNHDA and SQIVND (reference sequence). Trimming took 5 bases from V and 10 from J; bases not matched to a gene: 9. The CDR3 is 15 residues long.

The V gene is TRBV10-3, the J gene TRBJ1-3; no clear D gene. Germline loops: CDR1 ENHRY, CDR2 SYGVKD. V was cut by 10 bases and J by 0 bases, with 10 bases left in between. This CDR3 has 13 residues. The CDR3 here is CANRRSSGNTIYF. DNA for the CDR3: TGTGCCAACCGACGGTCCTCTGGAAACACCATATATTTT.

CDR3 nucleotide sequence: TGTGCCAGCAGCCATTGGGGCCAGAACACCGGGGAGCTGTTTTTT. As protein: CASSHWGQNTGELFF. The gene calls are TRBV3-1 (or the pseudogene TRBV3-2) and TRBJ2-2; maybe TRBD1 (5 bases). CDR1 and CDR2 (germline): LGHDT, YNNKEL (reference sequence). This CDR3 region has 15 residues. V was shortened by 3 bases and J by 1 base, with 9 bases between the two germline ends.

This clone was seen a few times. V and J are TRBV7-2 and TRBJ1-2; TRBD1 aligns across 7 bases. The length of the CDR3 is 15 residues. CDR1 is SGHTA, CDR2 FQGNSA, per germline. With 8 bases clipped from V and 0 bases from J, the junction kept 9 bases outside the gene matches. CDR3 protein: CASGTGAKANYGYTF. The DNA of the CDR3 is TGTGCCAGCGGAACAGGGGCGAAAGCTAACTATGGCTACACCTTC.

The J gene is TRBJ2-2, the V gene TRBV5-1; 9 nucleotides agree with TRBD2. The CDR3 runs 18 residues. V lost 2 bases, J lost 6 bases, and 14 bases stayed unmatched. The germline gives CDR1 SGHRS, CDR2 YFSETQ. The CDR3, as DNA: TGCGCCAGCAGCTTAAACCCCGCTAGCGGGATAAGCGCCGGGGAGCTGTTTTTT. Translating it yields CASSLNPASGISAGELFF.

The chain uses TRBV5-1 and TRBJ1-1; no clear D. V lost 1 base and J 3 bases, leaving 10 bases between the germline ends. The CDR3 consists of 14 residues. CDR1 is SGHRS and CDR2 is YFSETQ in the germline V gene. This CDR3 is CASSLLRADTEAFF. In DNA form, the CDR3 reads TGCGCCAGCAGCTTGTTGCGTGCTGACACTGAAGCTTTCTTT.

There are many counts of this clone. The chain uses TRBV20-1 and TRBJ1-2, with a tentative D call TRBD1 (5 bases). V was clipped by 3 bases and J by 1 base, with 15 bases between them. The CDR3 runs 15 residues. Looked up from germline, CDR1 is DFQATT and CDR2 is SNEGSKA (reference sequence). The chain's CDR3 is CSASLNGGGNYGYTF. The CDR3 DNA is TGCAGTGCTAGTCTTAATGGGGGAGGTAACTATGGCTACACCTTC.

The V call is TRBV10-2, the J call TRBJ1-2; a weak D match, TRBD1 (5 bases). The CDR3 sequence is 15 residues long. The germline V and J ends were trimmed by 6 bases and 5 bases, with 19 bases remaining between them. Germline V lookup: CDR1 WSHSY, CDR2 SAAADI. The CDR3 spells CASRRGERGRYGYTF. The CDR3 DNA reads as TGCGCCAGCAGACGTGGGGAGAGGGGTCGGTATGGCTACACCTTC.

This chain uses TRBV9 with TRBJ1-3; D remains ambiguous. V was trimmed by 3 bases and J by 2 bases, leaving 12 bases between them. The CDR3 runs 15 residues. Germline CDR1 is SGDLS and CDR2 is YYNGEE. The CDR3 loop is CASSELTGPGNTIYF. The CDR3 nucleotides read TGTGCCAGCAGCGAGTTGACGGGCCCTGGAAACACCATATATTTT.

This chain connects TRBV6-1 to TRBJ2-7; 10 nucleotides match TRBD2. The CDR3 loop spans 15 amino acids. Losses at the gene ends were 2 bases for V and 1 base for J; bases not matched to a gene: 2. CDR1 and CDR2 (germline): MNHNS, SASEGT. CDR3 DNA: TGTGCCAGCAGTGAAAGACTAGCGGGTTCCTACGAGCAGTACTTC. Translation: CASSERLAGSYEQYF.

The chain employs TRBV18 and TRBJ2-3; no firm D call. The CDR3 sequence is 14 residues long. V was shortened by 6 bases and J by 6 bases, with 16 bases between the two germline ends. Germline V lookup: CDR1 KGHSH, CDR2 LQKENI. The CDR3 DNA reads as TGTGCCAGCTCCCTCGATCTGGGGAAGGATACGCAGTATTTT. It translates to CASSLDLGKDTQYF.